The rows below give T cell receptor beta chains drawn from one sample of a study of OX40 agonist ivuxolimab in advanced cancers. The table came from immunoSEQ multiplex PCR; TCRdb's copy has only in-frame clones and leaves some out. In the table there are 50,000 or so clones, around nine tenths of which are singletons. The sequenced sample was CD4+ or CD8+ T cells sorted from blood, obtained in a trial of the OX40 agonist ivuxolimab. The receptors originated from an adult with an advanced solid tumor such as melanoma, head and neck, liver or kidney cancer. CDR3s include the opening cysteine and the closing phenylalanine or tryptophan. Fields, in order: V gene, D gene, J gene, clone size, CDR3 DNA, CDR3 protein. A D gene is named only where the DNA matches it firmly. Clone size is shown for a subset of rows, as once, few, many or a class of expanded clone.

>TRBV7-8|TRBD1|TRBJ1-2|NA
TGTGCCAGCAGCTTAGGGGACAGGAACTATGGCTACACCTTC
CASSLGDRNYGYTF
>TRBV30|TRBD1|TRBJ1-2|NA
TGTGCCGGGGGGGACAGCTATGGCTACACCTTC
CAGGDSYGYTF
>TRBV30|TRBD1|TRBJ1-4|few
TGTGCCTGGAGTGTTACAGGGGGAGTGGAAAAACTGTTTTTT
CAWSVTGGVEKLFF
>TRBV28|TRBD2|TRBJ2-3|NA
TGTGCCAGCAGTTTCAGAGCGGGAGGAGCAGCAGATACGCAGTATTTT
CASSFRAGGAADTQYF
>TRBV2|NA|TRBJ1-2|NA
TGTGCCAGCAGGCCTTATGCAGGGGAGGGTTATGGCTACACCTTC
CASRPYAGEGYGYTF
>TRBV2|NA|TRBJ2-7|once
TGTGCCAGCAGTTCCAGGACCAGTTGGGAGCAGTACTTC
CASSSRTSWEQYF
>TRBV9|NA|TRBJ2-2|few
TGTGCCAGCAGCGAGATAAACACCGGGGAGCTGTTTTTT
CASSEINTGELFF
>TRBV6-5|TRBD2|TRBJ2-7|NA
TGTGCCAGCAGTTACTCGGGACTAGCTGCCTACGAGCAGTACTTC
CASSYSGLAAYEQYF
>TRBV13|NA|TRBJ2-1|NA
TGTGCCAGCAGCTCGAGGATAAGCTCCTACAATGAGCAGTTCTTC
CASSSRISSYNEQFF
>TRBV6-5|TRBD1|TRBJ1-5|NA
TGTGCCAGTGGACAGGGGGCAGTGGAGCCCCAGCATTTT
CASGQGAVEPQHF
>TRBV7-9|NA|TRBJ1-2|NA
TGTGCCAGCAGCTTAGCGTCAGGGGAAGGCTACACCTTC
CASSLASGEGYTF
>TRBV9|TRBD2|TRBJ2-5|NA
TGTGCCAGCAGCGTAGCTTCGGGAGGGGAGACCCAGTACTTC
CASSVASGGETQYF
>TRBV28|NA|TRBJ2-7|NA
TGTGCCAGCAGTTTAGGGGACGAGCAGTACTTC
CASSLGDEQYF
>TRBV19|NA|TRBJ1-2|few
TGTGCCAGTAGTATCTCTATCACAGGGCCCTATGGCTACACCTTC
CASSISITGPYGYTF
>TRBV11-3|NA|TRBJ2-7|NA
TGTGCCAGCAGCCCACGACAGGCCTACTGCTACGAGCAGTACTTC
CASSPRQAYCYEQYF
>TRBV11-3|TRBD2|TRBJ2-1|once
TGTGCCAGCAGCCCGATGGCGGGAGGGAAATATGAGCAGTTCTTC
CASSPMAGGKYEQFF
>TRBV2|TRBD1|TRBJ1-3|NA
TGTGCCAGCAGTGCTCTGACAGGGCCTGGAAACACCATATATTTT
CASSALTGPGNTIYF
>TRBV4-1|NA|TRBJ1-5|NA
TGCGCCAGCAGCCAAGGTAATCAGCCCCAGCATTTT
CASSQGNQPQHF
>TRBV5-6|TRBD1|TRBJ1-6|NA
TGTGCCAGCAGCAAGGACAGGAGGAGCTCCTATAATTCACCCCTCCACTTT
CASSKDRRSSYNSPLHF
>TRBV30|NA|TRBJ2-2|NA
TGTGCCTGGAGTTATGCCAGGGCGGACGGGGAGCTGTTTTTT
CAWSYARADGELFF
>TRBV5-7|NA|TRBJ2-1|once
TGTGCCAGCAGCCCCGAAGGGCACCGGAGGGGGAATGAGCAGTTCTTC
CASSPEGHRRGNEQFF
>TRBV11-2|NA|TRBJ2-7|NA
TGTGCCAGCAGCTTAGATTGGGAAGGGGACGAGCAGTACTTC
CASSLDWEGDEQYF
>TRBV9|NA|TRBJ2-1|NA
TGTGCCAGCAGCGTAGCTACAGGACACCTGGGTGAGCAGTTCTTC
CASSVATGHLGEQFF
>TRBV10-3|TRBD2|TRBJ2-3|NA
TGTGCCAGCGGGGAACTAGCGGGGGGGCTTGGTGAGCAGTATTTT
CASGELAGGLGEQYF
>TRBV27|NA|TRBJ1-5|NA
TGTGCCAGCAGTTTAGGAAGGGGTCAGCCCCAGCATTTT
CASSLGRGQPQHF
>TRBV14|TRBD2|TRBJ2-1|NA
TGTGCCAGCAGCCAACGGGGGGGGCTCAATGAGCAGTTCTTC
CASSQRGGLNEQFF
>TRBV6-5|NA|TRBJ1-6|NA
TGTGCCAGCAGTTCCGGACAGTACTATAATTCACCCCTCCACTTT
CASSSGQYYNSPLHF
>TRBV13|TRBD1|TRBJ2-3|NA
TGTGCCAGCAGCGTGAGACAGGGGGTTGGCACAGATACGCAGTATTTT
CASSVRQGVGTDTQYF
>TRBV29-1|NA|TRBJ1-2|NA
TGCAGCTTGGGGGAGGACTATGGCTACACCTTC
CSLGEDYGYTF
>TRBV7-9|NA|TRBJ1-1|NA
TGTGCCAGCAGCCCGCAGGGTCCGGGGAGCACTGAAGCTTTCTTT
CASSPQGPGSTEAFF
>TRBV19|NA|TRBJ2-3|NA
TGTGCCAGTAGTATCCCACCCAATACGCAGTATTTT
CASSIPPNTQYF
>TRBV19|NA|TRBJ2-7|NA
TGTGCCAGTAGTATCTCGGGTGGGGTGTTCTCCTACGAGCAGTACTTC
CASSISGGVFSYEQYF
>TRBV30|NA|TRBJ1-4|NA
TGTGCCTGGAGTGGGATTCCCCCGAGAAACGAAAAACTGTTTTTT
CAWSGIPPRNEKLFF
>TRBV6-6|NA|TRBJ1-1|NA
TGTGCCAGCAGTTTAGGGGGGTCAGCCACTGAAGCTTTCTTT
CASSLGGSATEAFF
>TRBV4-1|TRBD1|TRBJ2-5|NA
TGCGCCAGCAGCCTCTCAGGGGGTTCGAGAGAGACCCAGTACTTC
CASSLSGGSRETQYF
>TRBV27|NA|TRBJ1-1|NA
TGTGCCAGCAGTTTGGGGGCCCAGTCGGGGGACACTGAAGCTTTCTTT
CASSLGAQSGDTEAFF
>TRBV7-9|NA|TRBJ2-7|NA
TGTGCCAGCAGCTTAACCAGGGGTCGGGAGCGCTACGAGCAGTACTTC
CASSLTRGRERYEQYF
>TRBV7-9|TRBD1|TRBJ2-1|NA
TGTGCCAGCAGCTGGGACAGGGCGAGTGAGCAGTTCTTC
CASSWDRASEQFF
>TRBV29-1|NA|TRBJ2-7|NA
TGCAGCGGATATGACAGCTACGAGCAGTACTTC
CSGYDSYEQYF
>TRBV6-5|TRBD1|TRBJ1-2|NA
TGTGCCACCATGACAGGGGGCCCATCGACTGGCTACACCTTC
CATMTGGPSTGYTF
>TRBV19|NA|TRBJ1-4|few
TGTGCCAGTAGTACTCAGTCGGGAGAAAAACTGTTTTTT
CASSTQSGEKLFF
>TRBV27|NA|TRBJ1-2|NA
TGTGCCAGCAGCCCCAGCGTTGGGGACTATGGCTACACCTTC
CASSPSVGDYGYTF
>TRBV28|TRBD2|TRBJ2-7|NA
TGTGCCAGCAGTTTTGTAGCGGGGTGGAGCAACTACGAGCAGTACTTC
CASSFVAGWSNYEQYF
>TRBV7-9|TRBD2|TRBJ2-3|NA
TGTGCCAGCAGCTCTAGCGGGGGCAGCACAGATACGCAGTATTTT
CASSSSGGSTDTQYF
>TRBV7-8|NA|TRBJ2-7|NA
TGTGCCAGCAGCGCCCCCGGGTCCTCCTCCTACGAGCAGTACTTC
CASSAPGSSSYEQYF
>TRBV2|NA|TRBJ2-1|NA
TGTGCCAGCAGTGACAGCCTTAGCTCCTACAATGAGCAGTTCTTC
CASSDSLSSYNEQFF
>TRBV19|TRBD1|TRBJ2-7|NA
TGTGCCAGTACCACCGGGACAGGGATATCCTACGAGCAGTACTTC
CASTTGTGISYEQYF
>TRBV29-1|NA|TRBJ2-3|NA
TGCAGCGTCCCAGACGGGGGGCAGTATTTT
CSVPDGGQYF
>TRBV30|NA|TRBJ2-4|few
TGTGCCTGGAGTGACAGTCGCAGAAACATTCAGTACTTC
CAWSDSRRNIQYF
>TRBV11-2|NA|TRBJ1-2|NA
TGTGCCAGCAGCCCCGTGGGGGCTGGCTACACCTTC
CASSPVGAGYTF
>TRBV10-3|NA|TRBJ1-3|NA
TGTGCCATCAGTGAGGGGGCGTTAGGAAACACCATATATTTT
CAISEGALGNTIYF
>TRBV11-2|NA|TRBJ2-2|once
TGTGCCAGCAGCTTATACGAGGGACCTACCAACACCGGGGAGCTGTTTTTT
CASSLYEGPTNTGELFF
>TRBV6-1|TRBD1|TRBJ1-5|NA
TGTGCCAGCAGCTTAGGGACAGTAAGCAATCAGCCCCAGCATTTT
CASSLGTVSNQPQHF
>TRBV4-1|TRBD2|TRBJ2-2|once
TGCGCCAGCAGCCCGGGACTAGCCACCGGGGAGCTGTTTTTT
CASSPGLATGELFF
>TRBV7-2|TRBD2|TRBJ2-7|once
TGTGCCAGCAGCTTAGGAGCGGGGGTCCCCTACGAGCAGTACTTC
CASSLGAGVPYEQYF
>TRBV5-4|TRBD1|TRBJ2-5|NA
TGTGCCAGCAGCCCCAGGGGGCAGGGCCAAGAGACCCAGTACTTC
CASSPRGQGQETQYF
>TRBV7-8|NA|TRBJ2-7|few
TGTGCCAGCAGCTTAACCTACGAGCAGTACTTC
CASSLTYEQYF
>TRBV6-1|NA|TRBJ2-7|NA
TGTGCCAGCAGTGAAGGACCGACATTGCCCTACGAGCAGTACTTC
CASSEGPTLPYEQYF